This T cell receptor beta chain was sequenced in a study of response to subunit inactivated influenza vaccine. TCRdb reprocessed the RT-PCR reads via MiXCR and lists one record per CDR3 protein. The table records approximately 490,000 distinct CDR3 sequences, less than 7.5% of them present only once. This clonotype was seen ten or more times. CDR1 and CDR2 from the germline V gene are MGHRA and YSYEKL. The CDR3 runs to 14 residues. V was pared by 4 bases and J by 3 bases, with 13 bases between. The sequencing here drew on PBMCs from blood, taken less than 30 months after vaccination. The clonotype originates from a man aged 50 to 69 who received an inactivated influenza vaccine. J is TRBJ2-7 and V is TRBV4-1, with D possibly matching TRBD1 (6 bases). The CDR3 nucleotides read TGCGCCAGCAGCCCCCCAGGGGTCCTCTACGAGCAGTACTTC. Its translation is CASSPPGVLYEQYF.